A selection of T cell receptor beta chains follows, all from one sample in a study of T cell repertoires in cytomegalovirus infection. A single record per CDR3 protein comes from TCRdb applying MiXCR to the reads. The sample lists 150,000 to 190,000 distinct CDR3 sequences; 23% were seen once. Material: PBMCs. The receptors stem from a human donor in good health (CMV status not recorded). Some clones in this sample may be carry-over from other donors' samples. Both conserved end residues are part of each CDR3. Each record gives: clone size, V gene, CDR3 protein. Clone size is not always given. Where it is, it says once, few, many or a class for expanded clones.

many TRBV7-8 CASSPGGELFF
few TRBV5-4 CASSSGLAGPNEQFF
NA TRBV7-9 CASRDNGANVLTF
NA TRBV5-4 CASSLRQTNGELFF
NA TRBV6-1 CASSYRGGGGAYNEQFF
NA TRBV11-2 CASSLVHEQFF
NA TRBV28 CASSVDRSGAKNIQYF
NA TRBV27 CASTRVTLGANVLTF
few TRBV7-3 CASSDGLAGVGEQFF
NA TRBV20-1 CSGGEEQFF
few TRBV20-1 CSAPDRARITDTQYF
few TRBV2 CASSEGQYF
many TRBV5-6 CASSLGLAGSRDEQFF
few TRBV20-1 CSARGAYNEQFF
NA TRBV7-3 CASSLQSNTGELFF
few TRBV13 CASSSRPESSHEQFF
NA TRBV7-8 CASSFQPYQETQYF
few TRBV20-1 CSAPGTAQETQYF
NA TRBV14 CASSQVRGFYGYTF
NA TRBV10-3 CAISYGGVSYNEQFF
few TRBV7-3 CASSWTSGGVDTQYF
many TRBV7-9 CASSLVVGGEETQYF
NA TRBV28 CASSLSPVRREQYF
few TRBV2 CASNLPELAGVEDTQYF
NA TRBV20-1 CSARVGLAGYEQYF
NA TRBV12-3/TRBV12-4 CASSFRRAADEQYF
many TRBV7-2 CASSLDSSYEQYF
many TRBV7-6 CASSPTGETQYF
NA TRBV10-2 CASSESGGNTEAFF
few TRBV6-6 CASSYGRDRDFSIQYF
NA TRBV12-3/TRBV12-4 CASSFYSSGNTIYF
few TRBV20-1 CSASYGGGFNYEQYF
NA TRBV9 CASSATTSGSSEQYF
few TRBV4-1 CASSSSGPYTGELFF
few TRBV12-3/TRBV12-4 CASRFTGTSGAFKNIQYF
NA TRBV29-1 CSVEKPLENTIYF
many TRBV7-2 CASSLERTSGPTGELFF
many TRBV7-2 CASSLGGGRNIQYF
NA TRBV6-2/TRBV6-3 CASRDTMPYEQYF
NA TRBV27 CASSPADSIYEQYF
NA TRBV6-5 CASSTIDTNTEAFF
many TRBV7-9 CASSLDDQPQHF
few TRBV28 CASRRTSGGYNEQFF
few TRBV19 CASNSQGADGYTF
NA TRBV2 CASSPRLNYNEQFF
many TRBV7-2 CASSSTSGAVYEQYF
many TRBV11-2 CASSKISGTNTGELFF
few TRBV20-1 CSARTVRGRLEQFF
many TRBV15 CATSRDLAGARETQYF
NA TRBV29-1 CSVARPVKRQGAVRNTEAFF
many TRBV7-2 CASSLALVLSSYNEQFF
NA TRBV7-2 CASSRTAEGGSYEQYF
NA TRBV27 CASSPSGGDTEAFF
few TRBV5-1 CASSELMSGRGVPGELFF
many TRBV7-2 CASSTPGDYGEQYF
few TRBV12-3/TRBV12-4 CASSLQPPNTEAFF
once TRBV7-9 CASSRNKGGSYNAQFF
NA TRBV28 CASSSSRQAEQYF
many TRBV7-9 CASSLGTGALATNEKLFF
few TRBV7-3 CASSRDRASGELFF